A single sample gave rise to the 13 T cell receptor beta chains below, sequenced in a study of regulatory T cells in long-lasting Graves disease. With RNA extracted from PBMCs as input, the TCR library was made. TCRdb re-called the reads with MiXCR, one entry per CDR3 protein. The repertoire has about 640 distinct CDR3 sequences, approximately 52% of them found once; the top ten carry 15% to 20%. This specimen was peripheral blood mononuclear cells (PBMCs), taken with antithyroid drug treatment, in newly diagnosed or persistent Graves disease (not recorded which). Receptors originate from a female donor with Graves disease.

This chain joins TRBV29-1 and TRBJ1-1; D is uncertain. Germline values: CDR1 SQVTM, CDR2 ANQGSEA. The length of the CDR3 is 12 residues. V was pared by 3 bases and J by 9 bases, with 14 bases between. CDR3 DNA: TGCAGCGTTGACCCGGGAAGGCGTAAAGCTTTCTTT. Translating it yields CSVDPGRRKAFF. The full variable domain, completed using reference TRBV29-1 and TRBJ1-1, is SAVISQKPSRDICQRGTSLTIQCQVDSQVTMMFWYRQQPGQSLTLIATANQGSEATYESGFVIDKFPISRPNLTFSTLTVSNMSPEDSSIYLCSVDPGRRKAFFGQGTRLTVV.

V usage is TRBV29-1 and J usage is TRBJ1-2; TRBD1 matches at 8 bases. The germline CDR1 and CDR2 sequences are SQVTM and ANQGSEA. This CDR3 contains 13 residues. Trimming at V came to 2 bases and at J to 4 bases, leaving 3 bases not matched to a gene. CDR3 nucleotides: TGCAGCGTTGAACTTGACAGGGGCTATGGCTACACCTTC. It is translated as CSVELDRGYGYTF.

The CDR3 DNA reads TGCGCCAGCAGCTTGGAACAGGGGGCGCGTTCTGAGCAGTTCTTC. Translating gives CASSLEQGARSEQFF. The J gene is TRBJ2-1, the V gene TRBV5-1; 9 positions match TRBD1. The ends lost 0 bases at V and 9 bases at J; junction bases unmatched: 7. Germline-derived CDR1 and CDR2 are SGHRS and YFSETQ. The CDR3 is 15 residues long.

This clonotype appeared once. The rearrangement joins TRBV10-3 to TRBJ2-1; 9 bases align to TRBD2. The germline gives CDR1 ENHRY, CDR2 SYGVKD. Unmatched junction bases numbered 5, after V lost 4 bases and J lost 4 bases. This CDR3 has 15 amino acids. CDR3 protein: CAISGRTSEYNEQFF. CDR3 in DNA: TGTGCCATCAGTGGTCGGACTAGCGAATACAATGAGCAGTTCTTC.

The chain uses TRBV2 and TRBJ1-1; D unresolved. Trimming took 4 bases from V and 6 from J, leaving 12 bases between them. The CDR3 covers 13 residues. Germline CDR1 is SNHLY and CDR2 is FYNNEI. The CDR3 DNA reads TGTGCCAGCAGTGTTGAAGAGGTGGCTGAAGCTTTCTTT. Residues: CASSVEEVAEAFF.

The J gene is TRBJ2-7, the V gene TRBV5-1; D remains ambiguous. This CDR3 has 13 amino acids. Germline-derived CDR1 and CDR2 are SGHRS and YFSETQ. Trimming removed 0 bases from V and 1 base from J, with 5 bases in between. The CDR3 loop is CASSLARSYEQYF. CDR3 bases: TGCGCCAGCAGCTTGGCACGGTCCTACGAGCAGTACTTC.

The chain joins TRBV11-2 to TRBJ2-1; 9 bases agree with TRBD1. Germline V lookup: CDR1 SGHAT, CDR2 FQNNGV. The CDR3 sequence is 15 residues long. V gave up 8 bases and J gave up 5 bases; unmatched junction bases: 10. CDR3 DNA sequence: TGTGCCAGCTGTCCCGGGACAGGGAATAACAATGAGCAGTTCTTC. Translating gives CASCPGTGNNNEQFF. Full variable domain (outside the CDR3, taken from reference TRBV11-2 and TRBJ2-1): EAGVAQSPRYKIIEKRQSVAFWCNPISGHATLYWYQQILGQGPKLLIQFQNNGVVDDSQLPKDRFSAERLKGVDSTLKIQPAKLEDSAVYLCASCPGTGNNNEQFFGPGTRLTVL.

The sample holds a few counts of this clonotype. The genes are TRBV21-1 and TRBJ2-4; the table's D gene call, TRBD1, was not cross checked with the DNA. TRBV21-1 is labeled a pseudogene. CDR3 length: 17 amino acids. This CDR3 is CASSKEGGRGAKNIQYF. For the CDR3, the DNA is TGTGCCAGCAGCAAAGAGGGGGGAAGGGGAGCCAAAAACATTCAGTACTTC.

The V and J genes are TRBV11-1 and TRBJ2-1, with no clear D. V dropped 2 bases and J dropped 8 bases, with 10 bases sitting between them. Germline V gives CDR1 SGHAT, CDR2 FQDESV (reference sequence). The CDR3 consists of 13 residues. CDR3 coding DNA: TGTGCCAGCAGCTTAAAGCGTCTCGATGAGCAGTTCTTC. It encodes CASSLKRLDEQFF. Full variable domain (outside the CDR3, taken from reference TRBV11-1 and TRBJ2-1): EAEVAQSPRYKITEKSQAVAFWCDPISGHATLYWYRQILGQGPELLVQFQDESVVDDSQLPKDRFSAERLKGVDSTLKIQPAELGDSAMYLCASSLKRLDEQFFGPGTRLTVL.

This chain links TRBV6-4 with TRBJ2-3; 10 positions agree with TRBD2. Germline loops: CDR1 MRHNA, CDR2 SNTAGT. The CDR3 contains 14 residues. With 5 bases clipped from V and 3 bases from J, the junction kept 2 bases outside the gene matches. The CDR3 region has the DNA TGTGCCAGCAGTCAAGCGGGAGGGACAGATACGCAGTATTTT. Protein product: CASSQAGGTDTQYF.

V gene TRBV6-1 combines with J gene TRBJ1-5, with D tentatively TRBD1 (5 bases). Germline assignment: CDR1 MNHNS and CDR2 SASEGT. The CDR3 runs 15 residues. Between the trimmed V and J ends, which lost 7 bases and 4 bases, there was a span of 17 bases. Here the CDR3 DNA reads TGTGCCAGCACCAAAAGCTACGGGGGAAATCAGCCCCAGCATTTT. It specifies CASTKSYGGNQPQHF.

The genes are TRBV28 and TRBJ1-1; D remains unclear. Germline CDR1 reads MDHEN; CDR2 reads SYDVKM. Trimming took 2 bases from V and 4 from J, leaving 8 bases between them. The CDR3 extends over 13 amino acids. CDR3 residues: CASSLGGITEAFF. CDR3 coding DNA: TGTGCCAGCAGTTTAGGAGGGATCACTGAAGCTTTCTTT.

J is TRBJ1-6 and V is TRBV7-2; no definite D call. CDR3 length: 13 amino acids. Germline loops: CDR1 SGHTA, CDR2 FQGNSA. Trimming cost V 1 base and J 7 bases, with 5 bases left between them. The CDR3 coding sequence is TGTGCCAGCAGCTTAGGGTCAAATTCACCCCTCCACTTT. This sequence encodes CASSLGSNSPLHF.